Sequencing of this TCR beta chain was carried out in a study of blood T cell repertoires in COVID-19. For the study at large: From the United States, Italy and Spain came samples of acute and convalescent COVID-19. Sources were T cells, B-cell-depleted T cells, or PBMCs; the material itself was cDNA or gDNA.

Study processing details: Amplifying reference gene primers gave estimates of nucleated cell counts. Sequencing was performed with immunoSEQ multiplex PCR; in TCRdb, only in-frame clones are kept and a portion is missing. The D gene and trimming were derived from the DNA, and the V and J assignments and clone size from that table. The table has 150,000 to 200,000 clones, around 87% seen once. The V gene's germline CDR1 is SNHLY and CDR2 FYNNEI. V shed 2 bases and J shed 7 bases, with 18 bases lying between them. The CDR3 runs to 16 residues. The sequenced material came from peripheral blood. The chain is built from TRBV2 and TRBJ2-1, with a possible D match to TRBD2 (6 bases). This clonotype originated in a man younger than 35 with acute or convalescent COVID-19. CDR3 sequence reads: CASSELGGGLVNEQFF. CDR3 DNA sequence: TGTGCCAGCAGTGAATTGGGGGGAGGATTGGTGAATGAGCAGTTCTTC.